One sample yielded the 25 T cell receptor beta chains listed below, sequenced in a study of monozygotic twins with inflammatory bowel disease. TCRdb re-called the 5' RACE reads and shows each CDR3 protein once, DNA omitted. The table lists 300,000 to 400,000 distinct CDR3 sequences, with about 2.5% in the top ten. The specimen was blood. These receptors were taken from a human donor with ulcerative colitis or Crohn's disease, or a healthy co-twin of an affected twin (not recorded which).

The genes are TRBV4-3 and TRBJ1-2; TCRdb proposes TRBD1, but this gene call is untestable without DNA. CDR1 is LGHNA, CDR2 YSLEER, per germline. The CDR3 contains 15 residues. Here the CDR3 reads CASSRDNRGGDGYTF.

The genes are TRBV20-1 and TRBJ2-7; there is no DNA to check the TCRdb D call of TRBD1. The CDR3 is made up of 12 amino acids. Germline lookup yields CDR1 DFQATT and CDR2 SNEGSKA (reference sequence). The CDR3 protein is CSAAGQNYEQYF.

The V call is TRBV28, the J call TRBJ1-2; the D call from TCRdb, TRBD1, cannot be confirmed without DNA. In germline, CDR1 is MDHEN, CDR2 SYDVKM. This CDR3 is built from 13 residues. This CDR3 is CASSFGTAYGYTF.

The chain links TRBV12-3 or TRBV12-4 to TRBJ2-7; TCRdb indicates TRBD1, and absent DNA this call remains unverified. The CDR3 contains 14 residues. Here the CDR3 reads CASSFERGWDEQYF.

V gene TRBV20-1 combines with J gene TRBJ1-2; TCRdb picks TRBD1, but there is no DNA to check that call. Looked up from germline, CDR1 is DFQATT and CDR2 is SNEGSKA (reference sequence). The CDR3 extends over 14 amino acids. CDR3 in amino acids: CSAFTTGGVYGYTF.

The V call is TRBV20-1, the J call TRBJ2-7; TCRdb gives TRBD1 as the D gene, but with no DNA this cannot be confirmed. The CDR3 extends over 15 amino acids. Germline V gives CDR1 DFQATT, CDR2 SNEGSKA (reference sequence). The CDR3: CSARGGQGPAREQYF.

The chain has TRBV19 and TRBJ2-3; TCRdb gives TRBD1 as the D gene, but with no DNA this cannot be confirmed. This CDR3 is 16 amino acids long. CDR1 LNHDA and CDR2 SQIVND come from the germline V gene (reference sequence). CDR3 sequence reads: CASSIPRQGVEDTQYF.

The rearrangement links TRBV7-2 to TRBJ2-2; the D gene TCRdb calls, TRBD2, cannot be checked with no DNA. Germline lookup yields CDR1 SGHTA and CDR2 FQGNSA. The length of the CDR3 is 15 residues. This CDR3 is CASSPGLAGTGELFF.

V gene TRBV15 combines with J gene TRBJ1-1; TCRdb's assignment of TRBD1 cannot be checked, as there is no DNA. This CDR3 has 15 amino acids. Germline V lookup: CDR1 LNHNV, CDR2 YYDKDF (reference sequence). CDR3 protein: CATSREYRENTEAFF.

J is TRBJ1-6 and V is TRBV6-5. This CDR3 region has 13 residues. CDR1 and CDR2 (germline): MNHEY, SVGAGI. CDR3 sequence reads: CASSYAVNSPLHF.

The chain carries TRBV7-3 and TRBJ2-5; with no DNA, the TCRdb D assignment of TRBD1 cannot be verified. Germline CDR1 is SGHTA and CDR2 is FQGTGA. The CDR3 runs 16 residues. The CDR3 loop is CASSLVGTGAEETQYF.

The chain carries TRBV28 and TRBJ2-3; TCRdb's assignment of TRBD2 cannot be checked, as there is no DNA. Per the germline V gene, CDR1 is MDHEN and CDR2 is SYDVKM. The CDR3 is made up of 16 amino acids. The CDR3 sequence: CASSSESGGPRDTQYF.

The J gene is TRBJ2-7, the V gene TRBV20-1; the D call from TCRdb, TRBD1, cannot be confirmed without DNA. Germline CDR1 and CDR2: DFQATT and SNEGSKA (reference sequence). This CDR3 comprises 14 residues. CDR3: CSARVRGNSYEQYF.

The chain uses TRBV19 and TRBJ1-1; TCRdb calls TRBD1, which cannot be checked without DNA. The CDR3 extends over 14 amino acids. The V gene's germline CDR1 is LNHDA and CDR2 SQIVND (reference sequence). Here the CDR3 reads CASMRDRENTEAFF.

The chain has TRBV3-1 and TRBJ2-5; TCRdb proposes TRBD1, but this gene call is untestable without DNA. Germline V gene lookup returns CDR1 LGHDT and CDR2 YNNKEL (reference sequence). The CDR3 is 13 amino acids. This CDR3 reads CASSPSSGETQYF.

The chain is built from TRBV7-9 and TRBJ2-7; TCRdb picks TRBD2, but there is no DNA to check that call. CDR3 size: 15 residues. Germline CDR1 SEHNR, CDR2 FQNEAQ (reference sequence). The CDR3: CASSSRTSGLGEQYF.

The J gene is TRBJ2-7, the V gene TRBV5-1; no DNA is available, so the TRBD1 call from TCRdb remains unchecked. The germline V gene encodes CDR1 SGHRS and CDR2 YFSETQ. The CDR3 spans 15 residues. The CDR3 loop reads CASSGITGVPYEQYF.

The chain uses TRBV4-1 and TRBJ2-1. CDR3 length: 15 residues. CDR1 is MGHRA, CDR2 YSYEKL, per germline. The CDR3 sequence is CASTLIFPSYNEQFF.

The rearrangement links TRBV20-1 to TRBJ1-5; checking the TCRdb D call of TRBD1 is not possible without DNA. Per the germline V gene, CDR1 is DFQATT and CDR2 is SNEGSKA (reference sequence). The CDR3 totals 16 residues. The CDR3 region is CSAFRQGSLGNQPQHF.

The chain has TRBV4-3 and TRBJ2-2; the D call of TRBD2 rests on TCRdb alone, since no DNA is present to check it. The length of the CDR3 is 16 residues. The germline gives CDR1 LGHNA, CDR2 YSLEER. CDR3 region: CASSQIAGGNTGELFF.

This chain links TRBV7-2 with TRBJ1-4. The CDR3 is made up of 15 amino acids. CDR1 and CDR2 (germline): SGHTA, FQGNSA. The CDR3 reads CASSSTYILDQKLFF.

This chain joins TRBV29-1 and TRBJ2-7; with no DNA, the TCRdb D assignment of TRBD1 cannot be verified. CDR3 length: 13 residues. Germline V gene data show CDR1 as SQVTM and CDR2 as ANQGSEA. The CDR3 is CSVEGPGQYEQYF.

The CDR3 here is CSAIPQGGTVSSYEQYF. The chain has TRBV20-1 and TRBJ2-7; the D call from TCRdb, TRBD1, cannot be confirmed without DNA. Germline loops: CDR1 DFQATT, CDR2 SNEGSKA (reference sequence). The CDR3 has 17 residues.

The chain has TRBV11-3 and TRBJ2-1; TCRdb indicates TRBD2, and absent DNA this call remains unverified. This CDR3 is 17 amino acids long. CDR1 and CDR2 from the germline V gene are SGHNT and YENEEA. CDR3 protein: CASSLGPRGGRYNEQFF.

This sequence joins TRBV7-6 and TRBJ2-1; with no DNA, the TCRdb D assignment of TRBD1 cannot be verified. CDR1 and CDR2 from the germline V gene are SGHVS and FNYEAQ. The CDR3 loop spans 16 amino acids. This CDR3 reads CASSLGAGWTYNEQFF.